The present entry profiles one TCR beta chain with its context. Its specific antigen is unknown. No base qualities exist here, and no much larger clone lies one base off it. These data belong to a study of shared clonotypes between healthy human individuals (dated by TCRdb to the early 2020s). With regard to the full study: The cohort included three men and two women between 18 and 49 years of age. For each donor, three plates each were used for CD4 naive and CD4 memory, two plates were used for CD8 naive, and one plate was used for CD8 memory. To estimate repertoire size and how much clonotype sharing occurs between individuals, the study deeply sequenced the blood TCR repertoires of a handful of healthy adults. To increase sequencing depth and limit assay-specific biases, TCR repertoire library preparation and sequencing were carried out by different laboratories using diverse techniques. Leukapheresis yielded between about 0.85 and 10 billion PBMCs per donor.

V and J are truncated by 3 bases and 4 bases respectively, leaving an intervening sequence of 9 bases. The CDR3 starts with the cysteine, ends with the phenylalanine, and has 14 residues. The entry retains the CDR3 DNA only, 42 bases that are in frame from base 1. CDR1 and CDR2, looked up from the germline V gene, are MNHEY and SVGAGI. CD8 naive samples were CD45RO-negative cells positively selected for CCR7, giving a CD45RA+CCR7+ population that excluded TemRA cells. Donors were healthy HIV-negative adults with no recently reported acute infections or vaccinations. Every donor was a Caucasian adult residing in Nashville, Tennessee, USA. After blood collection by leukapheresis, PBMCs were isolated using Ficoll-Histopaque density gradient centrifugation and then cryopreserved in the vapor phase of liquid nitrogen. Purity and quantity of every magnetically sorted T cell population were checked by analytical flow cytometry. Genomic DNA was isolated from each sorted fraction and quantified by UV absorbance on a Nanodrop 2000c.

Using the deep immunoSEQ assay, multiplex PCR amplified TCR CDR3 regions from genomic DNA. Extracted genomic DNA from each cell subset was distributed evenly across all wells of several immunoSEQ 96-well plates, and each plate was treated as a replicate. Each replicate PCR for sorted subsets received about 220 ng genomic DNA, equal to about 29,000 T cell genomes. Purified libraries were measured with a Qubit 3.0 fluorometer, size-checked on a Bioanalyzer 2100, and measured again with the KAPA Library Quantification kit. Every immunoSEQ 96-well plate was sequenced on a separate single-read 150-cycle Illumina NextSeq 550 flow cell. For the original study's pipeline: Because the immunoSEQ output held only junctional sequences and lacked quality scores, the filtering could not match the filtering applied to full-length reads. To assign V/J genes and CDR3, sequences were annotated against IMGT germline references using PyIR, a Python wrapper for IgBLAST v1.9. Reads were filtered out if the reads had weak V/J assignments (E-value above 1e-6), no CDR3, stop codons, out-of-frame junctions, or ambiguous translated residues. V3J clonotypes were defined as sequences sharing an identical inferred V gene, J gene, and CDR3 amino acid sequence. To compute the percentage overlap between repertoires, the number of shared unique clonotypes was divided by the size of the smaller repertoire. Richness of each repertoire was evaluated using RTK rarefaction, the Chao1 estimator, and Recon v2.1 estimates of unobserved clonotypes. For all TCRbeta clonotypes obtained by the gDNA method from a few donors, generation probabilities were computed with OLGA. The table comes from immuneACCESS by way of TCRdb, which keeps in-frame sequences with V and J called. Part of the clones is missing from these tables; in studies checked, under half for an unresolved V gene and the rest for unknown reasons. V and J calls plus clone size are reproduced from that table; the DNA served to infer D and trimming. Across this sample there are about 2 million clones, with about 94% seen only once. The ten largest clones add up to approximately 1% of the sample.

Study-level results and caveats: Rarefaction of sorted-subset datasets indicated incomplete sequencing despite the large sequencing depth. The genetic and exposure-history diversity represented was limited by the small number of donors. Based on pairwise subsampling, the degree of clonotype sharing among donors was expected to be affected by sequencing depth. Sampling was restricted to blood, and TCR repertoires in tissue are likely to differ from TCR repertoires in blood. Compared with non-shared clonotypes, the clonotypes found in all four sorted-subset donors had higher generation probabilities. Larger estimated clonotype richness was generally found for naive subsets than for memory subsets. Around 5.4% of naive CD4, 3.5% of naive CD8, around 2.3% of memory CD4, and approximately 0.4% of memory CD8 clonotypes were shared across a few donors.

Specimen: naive CD8+ T cells sorted from blood. The meaning of the sample's cell subset or site label: CD45RA+CCR7+. This sequence originates from a man aged 18-30 years in good health. The chain couples TRBV6-5 to TRBJ1-4; a weak D assignment points to TRBD1 (5 bases agree). The CDR3 has the sequence CASSYEGINEKLFF. Here is the DNA: TGTGCCAGCAGTTATGAGGGGATTAATGAAAAACTGTTTTTT.